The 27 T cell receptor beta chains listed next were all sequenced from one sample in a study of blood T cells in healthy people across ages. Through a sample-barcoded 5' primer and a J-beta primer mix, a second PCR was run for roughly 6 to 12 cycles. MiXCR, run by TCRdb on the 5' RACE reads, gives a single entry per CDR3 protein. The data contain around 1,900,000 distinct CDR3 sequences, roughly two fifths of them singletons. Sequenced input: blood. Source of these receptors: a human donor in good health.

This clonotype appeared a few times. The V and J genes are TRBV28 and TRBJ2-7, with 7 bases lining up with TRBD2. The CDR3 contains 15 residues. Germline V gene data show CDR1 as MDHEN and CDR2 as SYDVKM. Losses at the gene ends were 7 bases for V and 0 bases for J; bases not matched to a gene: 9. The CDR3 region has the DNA TGTGCCAGCAACGAACGGGGAGGGTTCTCCTACGAGCAGTACTTC. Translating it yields CASNERGGFSYEQYF. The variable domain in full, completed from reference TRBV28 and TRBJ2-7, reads DVKVTQSSRYLVKRTGEKVFLECVQDMDHENMFWYRQDPGLGLRLIYFSYDVKMKEKGDIPEGYSVSREKKERFSLILESASTNQTSMYLCASNERGGFSYEQYFGPGTRLTVT.

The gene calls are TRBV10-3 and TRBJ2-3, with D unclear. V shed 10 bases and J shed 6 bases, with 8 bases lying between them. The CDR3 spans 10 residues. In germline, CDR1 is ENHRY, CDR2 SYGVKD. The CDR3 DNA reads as TGTGCCACCAGGCGGGATACGCAGTATTTT. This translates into CATRRDTQYF.

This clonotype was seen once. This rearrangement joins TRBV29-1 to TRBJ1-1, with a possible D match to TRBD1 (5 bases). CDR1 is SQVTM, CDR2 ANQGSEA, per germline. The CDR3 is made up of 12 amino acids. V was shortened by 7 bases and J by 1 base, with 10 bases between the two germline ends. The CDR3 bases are TGCAGCGCCGTGACAGAGAACACTGAAGCTTTCTTT. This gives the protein CSAVTENTEAFF.

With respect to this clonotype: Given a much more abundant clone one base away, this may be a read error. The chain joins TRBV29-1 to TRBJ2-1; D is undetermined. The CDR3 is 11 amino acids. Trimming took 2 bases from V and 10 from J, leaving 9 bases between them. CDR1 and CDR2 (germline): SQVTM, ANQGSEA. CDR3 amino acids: CSVERRNEQFF. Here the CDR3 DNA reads TGCAGCGTTGAAAGACGCAACGAGCAGTTCTTC.

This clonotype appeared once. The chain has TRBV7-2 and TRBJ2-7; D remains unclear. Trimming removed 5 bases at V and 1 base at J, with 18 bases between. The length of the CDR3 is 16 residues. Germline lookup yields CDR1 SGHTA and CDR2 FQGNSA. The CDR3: CASSHPLWAASYEQYF. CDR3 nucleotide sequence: TGTGCCAGCAGCCATCCCTTATGGGCCGCATCCTACGAGCAGTACTTC.

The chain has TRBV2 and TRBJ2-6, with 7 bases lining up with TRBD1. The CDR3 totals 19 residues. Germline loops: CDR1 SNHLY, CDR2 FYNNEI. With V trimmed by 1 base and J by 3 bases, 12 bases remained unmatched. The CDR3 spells CASSEGDRLVPIGANVLTF. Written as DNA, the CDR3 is TGTGCCAGCAGTGAAGGGGACAGACTTGTACCTATTGGGGCCAACGTCCTGACTTTC.

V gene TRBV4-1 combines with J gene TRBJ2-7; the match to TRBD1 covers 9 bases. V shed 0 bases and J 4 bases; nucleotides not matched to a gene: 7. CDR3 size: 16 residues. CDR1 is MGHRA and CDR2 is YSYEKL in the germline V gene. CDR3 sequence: CASSQDLGTGSYEQYF. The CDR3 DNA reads TGCGCCAGCAGCCAAGATCTTGGGACAGGGTCTTACGAGCAGTACTTC.

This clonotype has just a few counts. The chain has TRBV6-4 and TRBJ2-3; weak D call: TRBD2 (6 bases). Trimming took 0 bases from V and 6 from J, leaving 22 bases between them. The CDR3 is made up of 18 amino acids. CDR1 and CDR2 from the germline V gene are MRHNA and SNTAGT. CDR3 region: CASSDSAFSGGLSDTQYF. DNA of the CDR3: TGTGCCAGCAGTGACTCCGCCTTTAGCGGCGGTCTTTCGGATACGCAGTATTTT.

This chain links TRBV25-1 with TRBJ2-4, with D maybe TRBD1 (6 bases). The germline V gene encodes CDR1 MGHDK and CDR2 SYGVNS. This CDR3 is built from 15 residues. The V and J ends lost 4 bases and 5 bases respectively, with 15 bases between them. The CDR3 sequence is CASSVGRGYENIQYF. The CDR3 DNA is TGTGCCAGCAGTGTTGGCAGGGGATATGAAAACATTCAGTACTTC. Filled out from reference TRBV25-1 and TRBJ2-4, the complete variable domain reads EADIYQTPRYLVIGTGKKITLECSQTMGHDKMYWYQQDPGMELHLIHYSYGVNSTEKGDLSSESTVSRIRTEHFPLTLESARPSHTSQYLCASSVGRGYENIQYFGAGTRLSVL.

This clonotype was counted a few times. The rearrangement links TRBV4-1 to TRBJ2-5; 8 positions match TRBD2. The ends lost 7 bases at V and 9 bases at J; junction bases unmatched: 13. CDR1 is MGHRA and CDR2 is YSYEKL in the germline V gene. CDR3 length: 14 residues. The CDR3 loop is CASTVAGGEGAQYF. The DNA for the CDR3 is TGCGCCAGCACCGTTGCCGGGGGGGAGGGGGCCCAGTACTTC.

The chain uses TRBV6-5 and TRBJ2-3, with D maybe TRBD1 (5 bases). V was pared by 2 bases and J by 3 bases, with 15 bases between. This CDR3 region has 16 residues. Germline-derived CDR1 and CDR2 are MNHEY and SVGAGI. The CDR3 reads CASSYEWEKGTDTQYF. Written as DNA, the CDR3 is TGTGCCAGCAGTTACGAGTGGGAAAAGGGGACAGATACGCAGTATTTT.

The CDR3 sequence: CASSQVDLAGGPEETQYF. CDR3 sequence (DNA): TGTGCCAGCAGCCAAGTGGATCTAGCGGGGGGGCCGGAAGAAACCCAGTACTTC. The rearrangement uses TRBV3-1 and TRBJ2-7, with 12 bases identical to TRBD2. The CDR3 has 18 amino acids. Trimming removed 1 base from V and 10 bases from J; junction bases left unmatched: 17. CDR1 and CDR2 from the germline V gene are LGHDT and YNNKEL (reference sequence).

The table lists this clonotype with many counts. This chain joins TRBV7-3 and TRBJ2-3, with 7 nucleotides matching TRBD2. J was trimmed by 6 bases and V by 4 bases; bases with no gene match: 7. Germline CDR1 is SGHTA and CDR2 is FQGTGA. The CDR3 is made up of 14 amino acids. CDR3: CASSSTGGRDTQYF. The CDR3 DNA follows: TGTGCCAGCAGCTCCACGGGGGGTAGGGATACGCAGTATTTT.

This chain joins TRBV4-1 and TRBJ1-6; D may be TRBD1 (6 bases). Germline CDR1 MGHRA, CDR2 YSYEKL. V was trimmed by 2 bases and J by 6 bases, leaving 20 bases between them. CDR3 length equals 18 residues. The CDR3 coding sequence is TGCGCCAGCAGCCAACCCCCTGGGGGCCTCCCGGGTAATTCACCCCTCCACTTT. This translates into CASSQPPGGLPGNSPLHF.

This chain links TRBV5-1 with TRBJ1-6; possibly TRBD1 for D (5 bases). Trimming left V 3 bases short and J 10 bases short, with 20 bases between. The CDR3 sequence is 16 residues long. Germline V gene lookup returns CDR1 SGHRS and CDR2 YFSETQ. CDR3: CASSSLGRQAGSPLHF. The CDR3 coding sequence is TGCGCCAGCAGCTCCCTAGGACGGCAGGCAGGGTCACCCCTCCACTTT.

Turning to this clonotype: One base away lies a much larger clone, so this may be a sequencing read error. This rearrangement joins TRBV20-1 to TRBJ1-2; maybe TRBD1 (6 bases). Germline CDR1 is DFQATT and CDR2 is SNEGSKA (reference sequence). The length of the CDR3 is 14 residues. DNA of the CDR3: TGCAGTGCTAGAGATGGGGGGCAGGACTATGGCCACACCTTC. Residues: CSARDGGQDYGHTF.

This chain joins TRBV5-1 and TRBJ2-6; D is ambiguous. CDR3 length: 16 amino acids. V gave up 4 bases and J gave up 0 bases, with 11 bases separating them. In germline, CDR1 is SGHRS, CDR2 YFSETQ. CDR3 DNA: TGCGCCAGCAGCCTGCCTTTGGGCTCTGGGGCCAACGTCCTGACTTTC. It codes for CASSLPLGSGANVLTF. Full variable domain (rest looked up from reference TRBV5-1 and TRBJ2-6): KAGVTQTPRYLIKTRGQQVTLSCSPISGHRSVSWYQQTPGQGLQFLFEYFSETQRNKGNFPGRFSGRQFSNSRSEMNVSTLELGDSALYLCASSLPLGSGANVLTFGAGSRLTVL.

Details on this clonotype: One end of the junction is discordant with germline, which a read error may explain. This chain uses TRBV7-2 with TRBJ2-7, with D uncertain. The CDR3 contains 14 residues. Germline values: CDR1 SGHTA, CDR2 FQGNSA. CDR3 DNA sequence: TGTGCCTGCAGCTTAGGGCCGGGCTCCTACGAGCAGTACTTC. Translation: CACSLGPGSYEQYF.

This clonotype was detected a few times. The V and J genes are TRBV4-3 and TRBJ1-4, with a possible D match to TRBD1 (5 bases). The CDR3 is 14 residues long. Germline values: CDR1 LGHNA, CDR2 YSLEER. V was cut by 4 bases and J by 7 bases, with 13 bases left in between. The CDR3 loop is CASSPDSGGEKLFF. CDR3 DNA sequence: TGCGCCAGCAGCCCCGATAGTGGGGGTGAAAAACTGTTTTTT.

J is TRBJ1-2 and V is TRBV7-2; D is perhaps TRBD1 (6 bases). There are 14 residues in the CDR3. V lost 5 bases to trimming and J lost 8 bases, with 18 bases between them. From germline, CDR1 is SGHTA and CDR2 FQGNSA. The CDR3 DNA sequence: TGTGCCAGCAGCCCAAAGTCACAGGGTTTCGGCTACACCTTC. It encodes CASSPKSQGFGYTF.

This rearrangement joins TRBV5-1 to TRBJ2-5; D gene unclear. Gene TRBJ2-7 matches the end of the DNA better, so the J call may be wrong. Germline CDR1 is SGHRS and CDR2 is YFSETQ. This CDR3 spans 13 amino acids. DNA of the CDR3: TGCGCCAGCAGCTTGGGTGAGCAGACCGAGCAGTACTTC. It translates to CASSLGEQTEQYF.

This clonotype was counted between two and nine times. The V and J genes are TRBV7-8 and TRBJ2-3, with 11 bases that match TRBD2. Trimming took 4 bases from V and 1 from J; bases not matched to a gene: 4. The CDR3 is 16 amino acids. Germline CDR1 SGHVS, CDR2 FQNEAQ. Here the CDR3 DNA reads TGTGCCAGCAGCTCGCCGACTAGCGGGGGCACAGATACGCAGTATTTT. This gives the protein CASSSPTSGGTDTQYF.

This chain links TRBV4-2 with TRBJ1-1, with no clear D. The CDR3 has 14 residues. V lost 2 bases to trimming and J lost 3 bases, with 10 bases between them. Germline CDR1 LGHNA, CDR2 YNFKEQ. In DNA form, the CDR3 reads TGTGCCAGCAGCCAATGGTTAGGGCACACTGAAGCTTTCTTT. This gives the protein CASSQWLGHTEAFF.

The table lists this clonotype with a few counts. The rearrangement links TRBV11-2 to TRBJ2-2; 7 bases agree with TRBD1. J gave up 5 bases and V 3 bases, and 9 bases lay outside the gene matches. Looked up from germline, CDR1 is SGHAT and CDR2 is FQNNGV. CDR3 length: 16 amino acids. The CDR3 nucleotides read TGTGCCAGCAGCTTTTTTACAGGGGATTCGACCGGGGAGCTGTTTTTT. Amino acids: CASSFFTGDSTGELFF. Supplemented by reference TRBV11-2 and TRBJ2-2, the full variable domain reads EAGVAQSPRYKIIEKRQSVAFWCNPISGHATLYWYQQILGQGPKLLIQFQNNGVVDDSQLPKDRFSAERLKGVDSTLKIQPAKLEDSAVYLCASSFFTGDSTGELFFGEGSRLTVL.

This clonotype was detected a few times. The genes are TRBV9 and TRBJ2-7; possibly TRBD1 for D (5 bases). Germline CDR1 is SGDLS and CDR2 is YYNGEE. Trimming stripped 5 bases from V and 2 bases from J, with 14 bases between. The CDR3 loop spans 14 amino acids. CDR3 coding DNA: TGTGCCAGCAGTGTCGGTGGGGCAGCCTACGAGCAGTACTTC. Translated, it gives CASSVGGAAYEQYF.

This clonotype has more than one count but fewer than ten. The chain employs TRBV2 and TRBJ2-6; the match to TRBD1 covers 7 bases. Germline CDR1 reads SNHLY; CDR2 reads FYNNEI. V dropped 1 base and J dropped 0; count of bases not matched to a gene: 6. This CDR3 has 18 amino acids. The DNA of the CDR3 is TGTGCCAGCAGTGAAGTGGACAGGTATTTCTCTGGGGCCAACGTCCTGACTTTC. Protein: CASSEVDRYFSGANVLTF.

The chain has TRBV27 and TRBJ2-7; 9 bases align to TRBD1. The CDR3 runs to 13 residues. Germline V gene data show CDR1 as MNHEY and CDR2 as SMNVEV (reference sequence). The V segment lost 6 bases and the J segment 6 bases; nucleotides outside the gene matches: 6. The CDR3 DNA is TGTGCCAGCAGAACGGACAGGGGAATCGAGCAGTACTTC. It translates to CASRTDRGIEQYF.